These 23 T cell receptor beta chains share one sample of origin, sequenced in a study of cytomegalovirus exposure and HLA in healthy donors (dated by TCRdb to 2015 to 2018). The library came from the immunoSEQ multiplex PCR assay. The multiplex PCR relied on a mix of 60 forward primers for TCR Vbeta segments and 13 reverse primers for TCR Jbeta segments. Entries here come from immuneACCESS through TCRdb and include only in-frame sequences with V and J called. Some clones fail to appear in such tables; in the studies checked, an unresolved V gene covers under half of the shortfall, and the cause of the remainder is unknown. The table for this sample lists 100,000 to 150,000 clones; over 70% of them were counted only once. The biggest ten clones account for around 1.9% of the sample. Input material: PBMCs. These receptors all come from a woman between 35 and 50 years old in good health and CMV-seronegative.

The V and J genes are TRBV5-6 and TRBJ1-1, with a weak D call TRBD1 (6 bases). Trimming took 3 bases from V and 4 from J, leaving 10 bases between them. Germline V CDR1 and CDR2: SGHDT, YYEEEE. The CDR3 totals 13 residues. CDR3 DNA: TGTGCCAGCAGCTGGACAGTGGGCACTGAAGCTTTCTTT. It yields the protein CASSWTVGTEAFF.

The rearrangement joins TRBV15 to TRBJ2-1; TRBD2 is a possible D gene (6 bases). V was trimmed by 1 base and J by 2 bases, leaving 12 bases between them. The CDR3 contains 16 residues. Germline V gene lookup returns CDR1 LNHNV and CDR2 YYDKDF (reference sequence). For the CDR3, the DNA is TGTGCCACCAGCAGAGCCGGGCGGGGAACCTACAATGAGCAGTTCTTC. Amino acid sequence: CATSRAGRGTYNEQFF.

The rearrangement uses TRBV2 and TRBJ2-1, with 9 nucleotides matching TRBD2. The germline V gene has CDR1 SNHLY and CDR2 FYNNEI. The CDR3 totals 14 residues. The junction had 5 bases not matched to a gene; V was cut back by 8 bases and J by 3 bases. The CDR3 loop reads CASLGLAIYNEQFF. CDR3 nucleotides: TGTGCCAGCCTGGGACTAGCTATCTACAATGAGCAGTTCTTC.

This chain uses TRBV7-8 with TRBJ2-3, with TRBD2 identical over 9 bases. There are 16 residues in the CDR3. The J segment lost 1 base and the V segment lost 5 bases, leaving 7 bases of the junction unmatched. In germline, CDR1 is SGHVS, CDR2 FQNEAQ. CDR3: CASSLWTSAGTDTQYF. The CDR3, as DNA: TGTGCCAGCAGCCTATGGACTAGCGCCGGCACAGATACGCAGTATTTT.

A few counts support this clone. The rearrangement uses TRBV28 and TRBJ1-5, with TRBD1 matching over 8 bases. This CDR3 is built from 15 residues. Germline lookup yields CDR1 MDHEN and CDR2 SYDVKM. V trimming: 6 bases; J trimming: 2 bases; junction bases outside the gene matches: 6. For the CDR3, the DNA is TGTGCCAGCAGCCTAGGGACAGGTCGCAATCAGCCCCAGCATTTT. It is translated as CASSLGTGRNQPQHF.

The V gene is TRBV6-6, the J gene TRBJ1-3, with D perhaps TRBD1 (6 bases). This CDR3 region has 16 residues. Germline CDR1 reads MNHNY; CDR2 reads SVGAGI (reference sequence). V was shortened by 2 bases and J by 4 bases, with 15 bases between the two germline ends. The CDR3 DNA reads as TGTGCCAGCAGTTACGTCTCGGGGGGGCGGGGAAACACCATATATTTT. This translates into CASSYVSGGRGNTIYF.

This rearrangement joins TRBV5-6 to TRBJ1-3; the D gene is possibly TRBD1 (5 bases). V was shortened by 0 bases and J by 2 bases, with 9 bases between the two germline ends. The CDR3 loop spans 15 amino acids. Per germline, CDR1 SGHDT and CDR2 YYEEEE. CDR3 nucleotide sequence: TGTGCCAGCAGCTTGGTGGGGGAGGCTGGAAACACCATATATTTT. Translating gives CASSLVGEAGNTIYF.

V is TRBV29-1 and J is TRBJ2-7; weak D call: TRBD1 (7 bases). The CDR3 has 15 residues. The V end lost 4 bases, the J end lost 2 bases, and 18 bases lay between the germline ends. CDR1 and CDR2 from the germline V gene are SQVTM and ANQGSEA. Written as DNA, the CDR3 is TGCAGCGTTGGCCCGCAGGGGGGACACCCCTACGAGCAGTACTTC. This encodes CSVGPQGGHPYEQYF.

The chain is built from TRBV7-8 and TRBJ1-2; perhaps TRBD1 as D (5 bases). Per germline, CDR1 SGHVS and CDR2 FQNEAQ. The germline V and J ends were trimmed by 3 bases and 2 bases, with 19 bases remaining between them. The CDR3 sequence is 17 residues long. CDR3 sequence (DNA): TGTGCCAGCAGCTTCCTCAGTACCGGGACTGCCAACTATGGCTACACCTTC. It encodes CASSFLSTGTANYGYTF.

The chain employs TRBV6-5 and TRBJ1-4, with D perhaps matching TRBD1 (5 bases). Looked up from germline, CDR1 is MNHEY and CDR2 is SVGAGI. The CDR3 consists of 16 residues. V gave up 0 bases and J gave up 4 bases, with 12 bases separating them. The CDR3 nucleotides are TGTGCCAGCAGTTACTCTGGGGGGAGCCTTAATGAAAAACTGTTTTTT. Amino acids: CASSYSGGSLNEKLFF.

V usage is TRBV2 and J usage is TRBJ1-3; D gene unclear. The CDR3 extends over 14 amino acids. The germline V and J ends were trimmed by 6 bases and 2 bases, with 11 bases remaining between them. Germline loops: CDR1 SNHLY, CDR2 FYNNEI. The CDR3 nucleotides are TGTGCCAGCAGCAAGAGTATACCTGGAAACACCATATATTTT. Amino acids: CASSKSIPGNTIYF.

The CDR3 spells CASSSEIGQGASYEQYF. The CDR3 nucleotides read TGTGCCAGCAGCTCTGAAATCGGACAGGGGGCCTCCTACGAGCAGTACTTC. This chain links TRBV5-5 with TRBJ2-7, with 11 bases fitting TRBD1. Germline CDR1 is SGHKS and CDR2 is YYEKEE (reference sequence). The CDR3 is 17 residues long. V shed 3 bases and J 0 bases; nucleotides not matched to a gene: 8.

The sample holds a few counts of this clone. The chain is built from TRBV5-4 and TRBJ2-5; D may be TRBD2 (5 bases). Germline V gene data show CDR1 as SGHNT and CDR2 as YYREEE (reference sequence). CDR3 length: 13 amino acids. With 4 bases removed from V and 3 bases from J, the gap between germline ends came to 10 bases. CDR3 coding DNA: TGTGCCAGCAGCCCCCGGGATGAAGAGACCCAGTACTTC. It is translated as CASSPRDEETQYF.

The chain couples TRBV6-4 to TRBJ1-2; 7 nucleotides align to TRBD1. From germline, CDR1 is MRHNA and CDR2 SNTAGT. CDR3 length: 18 residues. V lost 8 bases to trimming and J lost 1 base; unmatched junction nucleotides: 19. CDR3 region: CASGTFDREVSFNYGYTF. Written as DNA, the CDR3 is TGTGCCAGCGGGACGTTCGACAGGGAGGTTTCCTTTAACTATGGCTACACCTTC.

The chain employs TRBV4-1 and TRBJ2-7; TRBD2 matches 9 bases. Germline V lookup: CDR1 MGHRA, CDR2 YSYEKL. The CDR3 length is 18 residues. J lost 2 bases, V lost 0 bases, and 11 bases had no gene match. CDR3 sequence: CASSQEGIAGVGTYEQYF. The CDR3 DNA sequence: TGCGCCAGCAGCCAAGAAGGGATAGCGGGAGTAGGTACCTACGAGCAGTACTTC.

The chain recombines TRBV19 with TRBJ1-1, with 11 bases fitting TRBD1. The V segment lost 5 bases and the J segment 4 bases; nucleotides outside the gene matches: 6. The CDR3 sequence is 15 residues long. Germline values: CDR1 LNHDA, CDR2 SQIVND (reference sequence). CDR3 sequence reads: CASSSGTGGRTEAFF. In DNA, the CDR3 is TGTGCCAGTAGTTCTGGGACAGGGGGGCGCACTGAAGCTTTCTTT.

CDR3 nucleotides: TGTGCCAGCAGCTTAGGATCCAGGGGGGACTCACCCCTCCACTTT. Translated, it gives CASSLGSRGDSPLHF. The gene calls are TRBV7-2 and TRBJ1-6, with 7 bases identical to TRBD1. Per the germline V gene, CDR1 is SGHTA and CDR2 is FQGNSA. CDR3 length equals 15 residues. The trim removed 1 base at V and 10 bases at J, leaving 7 bases unmatched. Full variable domain (missing parts from reference TRBV7-2 and TRBJ1-6): GAGVSQSPSNKVTEKGKDVELRCDPISGHTALYWYRQSLGQGLEFLIYFQGNSAPDKSGLPSDRFSAERTGGSVSTLTIQRTQQEDSAVYLCASSLGSRGDSPLHFGNGTRLTVT.

The chain carries TRBV6-1 and TRBJ2-5; TRBD1 agrees at 11 bases. The CDR3 has 18 residues. Germline V gene data show CDR1 as MNHNS and CDR2 as SASEGT. The J segment lost 1 base and the V segment lost 2 bases, leaving 9 bases of the junction unmatched. Written as DNA, the CDR3 is TGTGCCAGCAGTGAATCCTTCACCGGGACAGGGGGCCAAGAGACCCAGTACTTC. Its protein is CASSESFTGTGGQETQYF.

The genes are TRBV5-1 and TRBJ2-7, with D unresolved. Germline lookup yields CDR1 SGHRS and CDR2 YFSETQ. Trimming removed 5 bases at V and 6 bases at J, with 15 bases between. The CDR3 is made up of 13 amino acids. This CDR3 reads CASRSPPFVEQYF. The CDR3 nucleotides read TGCGCCAGCAGGAGCCCCCCCTTTGTCGAGCAGTACTTC.

This rearrangement joins TRBV7-2 to TRBJ2-5; 8 bases fit TRBD2. Per germline, CDR1 SGHTA and CDR2 FQGNSA. J lost 5 bases, V lost 5 bases, and 10 bases had no gene match. This CDR3 is 15 amino acids long. CDR3 amino acids: CASSPSGTRSETQYF. CDR3 DNA sequence: TGTGCCAGCAGCCCCTCCGGGACTAGATCGGAGACCCAGTACTTC.

Comment on this clone: Other nucleotide sequences in the sample specify the same CDR3. This chain connects TRBV6-5 to TRBJ2-7, with 9 bases that match TRBD1. V dropped 6 bases and J dropped 5; count of bases not matched to a gene: 8. From germline, CDR1 is MNHEY and CDR2 SVGAGI. This CDR3 has 14 amino acids. The CDR3 region is CASRPGQGGNEQYF. CDR3 DNA sequence: TGTGCCAGCAGGCCGGGACAGGGCGGTAACGAGCAGTACTTC.

In this sample, this clone turned up a few times. V is TRBV28 and J is TRBJ2-7; D is possibly TRBD2 (5 bases). With 4 bases removed from V and 0 bases from J, the gap between germline ends came to 10 bases. This CDR3 is 14 amino acids long. Per the germline V gene, CDR1 is MDHEN and CDR2 is SYDVKM. CDR3 amino acids: CASSSGLNSYEQYF. Here the CDR3 DNA reads TGTGCCAGCAGTTCCGGACTGAACTCCTACGAGCAGTACTTC.

The J gene is TRBJ2-4, the V gene TRBV7-9; 9 bases match TRBD2. Trimming removed 4 bases from V and 6 bases from J; junction bases left unmatched: 10. The CDR3 extends over 16 amino acids. CDR1 and CDR2 (germline): SEHNR, FQNEAQ (reference sequence). The CDR3 nucleotides read TGTGCCAGCAGCTCAGATAGCGGGGGTGACATAAACATTCAGTACTTC. The encoded protein is CASSSDSGGDINIQYF.